Here is one TCR beta chain with its context. Its specificity is not known. The data derive from a study of Graves' ophthalmopathy and Graves' hyperthyroidism. The CDR3 sequence is 13 residues long. Germline CDR1 reads SEHNR; CDR2 reads FQNEAQ (reference sequence). Losses at the gene ends were 8 bases for V and 11 bases for J; bases not matched to a gene: 12. Using RNA transcripts, the TCR beta CDR3 regions were amplified. Investigators did first-round RT-PCR with HTBI primers, then second-round multiplex PCR. TCRdb analysed the multiplex PCR reads with MiXCR anew, one entry per CDR3 protein. The sample carries about 740,000 distinct CDR3 sequences, 35% to 50% recorded once. Points from the study as a whole: The 13-signature model separated ophthalmopathy from stable hyperthyroidism at around 90% sensitivity and approximately 81% specificity. Blood also harbored most expanded thyroid clonotypes above 0.001 frequency.

Clinicians made diagnoses from clinical symptoms, serum thyroxine, TRAb, thyroid ultrasound and orbital computed tomography. The sequencing input was peripheral blood. The TCR comes from an adult man with Graves' ophthalmopathy. This chain connects TRBV7-9 to TRBJ1-1; 9 bases match TRBD1. The CDR3 reads CASYRTGGFWAFF. As DNA, the CDR3 is TGTGCCAGCTACCGTACAGGGGGCTTTTGGGCTTTCTTT.